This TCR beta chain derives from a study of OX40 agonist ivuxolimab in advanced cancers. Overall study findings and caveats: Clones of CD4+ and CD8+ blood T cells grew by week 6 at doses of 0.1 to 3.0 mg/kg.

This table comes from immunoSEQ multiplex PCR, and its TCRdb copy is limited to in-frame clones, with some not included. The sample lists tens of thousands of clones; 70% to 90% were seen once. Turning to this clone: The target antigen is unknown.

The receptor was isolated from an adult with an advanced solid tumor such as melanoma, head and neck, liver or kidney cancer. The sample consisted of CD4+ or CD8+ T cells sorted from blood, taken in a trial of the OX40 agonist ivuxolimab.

CDR3 nucleotides: TGTGCCAGCAGCAAAGGGACAGGCTATGGCTACACCTTC. This translates into CASSKGTGYGYTF. This rearrangement joins TRBV21-1 to TRBJ1-2; TRBD1 is the table's D call, not checked against the DNA. TRBV21-1 is designated a pseudogene. The CDR3 length is 13 residues.